This entry lists 8 T cell receptor beta chains sequenced from one sample in a study of tumor-infiltrating lymphocytes in primary liver carcinoma. They got blood RNA out of unsorted whole blood and also pulled out germline DNA. The researchers produced TCR beta cDNA from around 500 ng total RNA with a constant-region primer. Libraries of TCR beta came from three nested multiplex PCR rounds with slightly modified ARM-PCR. Investigators reported that the first two PCR rounds, at 10 cycles each, used TRBV1-TRBV30 forward primers with a C-beta reverse primer. TCRdb redid the calling of the multiplex PCR reads with MiXCR, one entry per CDR3 protein. This sample has about 180,000 distinct CDR3 sequences, with 60% found just once. Specimen: peripheral blood. The receptors shown here come from a middle-aged man with primary liver carcinoma and hepatitis B virus infection.

This clonotype was counted between two and nine times. The V gene is TRBV6-1, the J gene TRBJ2-4; TRBD2 aligns across 8 bases. The ends lost 7 bases at V and 11 bases at J; junction bases unmatched: 4. The CDR3 loop spans 11 amino acids. Germline CDR1 reads MNHNS; CDR2 reads SASEGT. CDR3 sequence (DNA): TGTGCCAGCATCAATAGCGGGGTTCAGTACTTC. Translated, it gives CASINSGVQYF.

The chain is built from TRBV28 and TRBJ2-3; D might be TRBD2 (6 bases). Looked up from germline, CDR1 is MDHEN and CDR2 is SYDVKM. With 5 bases removed from V and 4 bases from J, the gap between germline ends came to 34 bases. The CDR3 contains 21 residues. The CDR3 DNA reads TGTGCCAGCAGTCCTGCTCCGGGCGGGGCAAGTCTATTTGGTATGCCAGATACGCAGTATTTT. Encoded protein: CASSPAPGGASLFGMPDTQYF.

The count of this clonotype is one. One end of the junction does not line up with germline, which may come from a read error. This chain joins TRBV10-1 and TRBJ2-2; 10 bases are a match to TRBD2. This CDR3 region has 15 residues. Germline V gene lookup returns CDR1 WNHNN and CDR2 SYGVQD (reference sequence). The CDR3 nucleotides are TGCTCCAGCAGTGAGCGGGGGGGGAACACCGGGGAGCTGTTTTTT. The encoded protein is CSSSERGGNTGELFF.

This clonotype was seen a single time. This sequence may be a read error, since a much larger clone differs from it by one base. As the CDR3 is not closed by the conserved phenylalanine or tryptophan, this likely results from a read error. The chain joins TRBV11-3 to TRBJ2-1; TRBD2 matches at 12 bases. This CDR3 is 16 amino acids long. CDR1 and CDR2 from the germline V gene are SGHNT and YENEEA. The ends lost 3 bases at V and 4 bases at J; junction bases unmatched: 4. The CDR3 region has the DNA TGTGCCAGCAGCTTGGATGGACTAGCGGGGTACAATGAGCAGTTCCTC. It specifies CASSLDGLAGYNEQFL.

The rearrangement joins TRBV28 to TRBJ1-2; D is possibly TRBD1 (5 bases). V was pared by 4 bases and J by 8 bases, with 11 bases between. The CDR3 length is 12 residues. CDR1 MDHEN and CDR2 SYDVKM come from the germline V gene. CDR3 DNA sequence: TGTGCCAGCAGTTATGGGGGAGCAGGCTACACCTTC. Protein: CASSYGGAGYTF.

This clonotype was picked up many times. The gene calls are TRBV12-3 or TRBV12-4 and TRBJ2-7; possibly TRBD2 for D (6 bases). Trimming took 0 bases from V and 4 from J, leaving 10 bases between them. The CDR3 consists of 14 residues. The CDR3: CASSLAGAGYEQYF. CDR3 sequence (DNA): TGTGCCAGCAGTTTAGCGGGCGCGGGATACGAGCAGTACTTC.

CDR3 in amino acids: CASSLELHATDTQYF. CDR3 DNA: TGTGCCAGCAGCTTGGAACTACATGCCACAGATACGCAGTATTTT. V is TRBV5-4 and J is TRBJ2-3, with D unclear. Germline loops: CDR1 SGHNT, CDR2 YYREEE (reference sequence). CDR3 length: 15 amino acids. The ends were cut back, 0 bases at V and 2 bases at J, with 10 bases in the middle.

J is TRBJ2-7 and V is TRBV11-1, with D tentatively TRBD1 or TRBD2 (5 bases each). The V gene's germline CDR1 is SGHAT and CDR2 FQDESV (reference sequence). V lost 1 base and J 3 bases, leaving 10 bases between the germline ends. The CDR3 totals 14 residues. CDR3 protein: CASSLGDGYYEQYF. In nucleotides, the CDR3 is TGTGCCAGCAGCTTAGGGGACGGCTACTACGAGCAGTACTTC.